This TCR beta chain was sequenced in a study of Ad26.COV2.S vaccination and SARS-CoV-2 variants. Overall study: Once or twice, 56 days apart, Ad26.COV2.S was delivered intramuscularly.

Measured with immunoSEQ multiplex PCR; TCRdb has only the in-frame clones, and not every one. The profile shows 510,000 or so clones, approximately 90% of them singletons. Regarding treatment: some 20 received Ad26.COV2.S at low or high dose, single or two shots; five or six received placebo; per-sample allocation not given. Sampling was done on day 63 after the first vaccine or placebo injection. CDR1 is MNHNS and CDR2 is SASEGT in the germline V gene. This CDR3 has 14 residues. Trimming cost V 3 bases and J 5 bases, with 13 bases left between them. This clone has a handful of counts. The sequence was collected from a person aged 18 to 65 who received the Ad26.COV2.S COVID-19 vaccine or a placebo. The source material was peripheral blood, sampled in a trial of Ad26.COV2.S vaccine versus placebo. The chain links TRBV6-1 to TRBJ2-5, with D tentatively TRBD1 (6 bases). CDR3 in amino acids: CASSDLGQGETQYF. The CDR3 nucleotides are TGTGCCAGCAGTGATTTGGGCCAGGGGGAGACCCAGTACTTC.